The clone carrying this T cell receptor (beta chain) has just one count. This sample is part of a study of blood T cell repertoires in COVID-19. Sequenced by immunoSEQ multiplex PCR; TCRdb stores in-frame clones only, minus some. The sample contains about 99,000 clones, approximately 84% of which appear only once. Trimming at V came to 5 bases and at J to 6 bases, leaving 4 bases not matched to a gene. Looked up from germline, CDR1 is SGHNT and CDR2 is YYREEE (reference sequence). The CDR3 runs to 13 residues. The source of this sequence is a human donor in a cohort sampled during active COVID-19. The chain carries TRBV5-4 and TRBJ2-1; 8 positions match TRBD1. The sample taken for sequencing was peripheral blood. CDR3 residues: CASSLDRGNEQFF. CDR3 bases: TGTGCCAGCAGTTTAGACAGGGGCAATGAGCAGTTCTTC. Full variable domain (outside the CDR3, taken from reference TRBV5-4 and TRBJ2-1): ETGVTQSPTHLIKTRGQQVTLRCSSQSGHNTVSWYQQALGQGPQFIFQYYREEENGRGNFPPRFSGLQFPNYSSELNVNALELDDSALYLCASSLDRGNEQFFGPGTRLTVL.